This TCR beta chain came from a study of blood T cell repertoires in COVID-19. About the research overall: The cDNA or gDNA used as material had been derived from T cells, B-cell-depleted T cells, or PBMCs.

The V segment lost 3 bases and the J segment 8 bases; nucleotides outside the gene matches: 15. This CDR3 has 17 residues. CDR1 is LGHDT and CDR2 is YNNKEL in the germline V gene (reference sequence). Participant reports of clinical history set cohort assignment. Study processing details: Reference gene primer amplification yielded estimated nucleated cell counts. Some clones are missing from TCRdb's copy, which holds only in-frame ones; the method was immunoSEQ multiplex PCR. V and J calls and clone size are given by that table; D and trimming were obtained from the DNA. The table shows about 400,000 clones, with about 90% occurring only once.

The rearrangement uses TRBV3-1 (or the pseudogene TRBV3-2) and TRBJ1-4, with TRBD1 matching 7 bases. This TCR was sampled from a woman aged 25 to 39 who had recovered from COVID-19. Input material: PBMCs or T cells enriched from blood (not recorded which). CDR3 region: CASSQASTGSGDEKLFF. The CDR3 DNA reads as TGTGCCAGCAGCCAGGCCTCGACAGGGTCTGGCGACGAAAAACTGTTTTTT.